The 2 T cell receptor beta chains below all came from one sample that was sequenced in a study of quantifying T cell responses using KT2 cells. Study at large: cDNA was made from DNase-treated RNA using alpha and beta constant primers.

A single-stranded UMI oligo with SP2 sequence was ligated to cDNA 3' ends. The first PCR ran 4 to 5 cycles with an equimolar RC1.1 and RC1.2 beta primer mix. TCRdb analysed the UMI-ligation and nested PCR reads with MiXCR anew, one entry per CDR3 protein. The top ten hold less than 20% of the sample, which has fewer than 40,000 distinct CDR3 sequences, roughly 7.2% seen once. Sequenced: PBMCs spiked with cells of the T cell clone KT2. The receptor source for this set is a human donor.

This chain's CDR3 is CASSQTRPGANVLTF. CDR3 DNA sequence: TGTGCCAGCAGTCAAACCCGACCTGGGGCCAACGTCCTGACTTTC. The rearrangement joins TRBV6-5 to TRBJ2-6; no clear D. The CDR3 spans 15 residues. V was cut by 5 bases and J by 2 bases, with 10 bases left in between. Germline V gene lookup returns CDR1 MNHEY and CDR2 SVGAGI.

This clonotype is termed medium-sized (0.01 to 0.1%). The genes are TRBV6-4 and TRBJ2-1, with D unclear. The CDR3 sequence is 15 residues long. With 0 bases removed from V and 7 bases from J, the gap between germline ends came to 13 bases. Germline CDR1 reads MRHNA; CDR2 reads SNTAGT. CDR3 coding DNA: TGTGCCAGCAGTGACTCGACCTCTGGGAATAATGAGCAGTTCTTC. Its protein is CASSDSTSGNNEQFF.